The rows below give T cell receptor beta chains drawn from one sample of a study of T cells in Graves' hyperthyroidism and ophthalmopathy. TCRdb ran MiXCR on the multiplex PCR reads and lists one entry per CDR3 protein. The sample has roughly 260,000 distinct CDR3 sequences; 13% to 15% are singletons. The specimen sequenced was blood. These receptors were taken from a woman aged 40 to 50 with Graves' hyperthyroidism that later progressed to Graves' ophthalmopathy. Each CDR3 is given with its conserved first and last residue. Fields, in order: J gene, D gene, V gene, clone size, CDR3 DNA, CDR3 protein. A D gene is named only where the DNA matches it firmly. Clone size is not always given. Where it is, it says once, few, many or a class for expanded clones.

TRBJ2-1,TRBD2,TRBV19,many,TGTGCCAGTAGTATAGTCTCCGGGACTAGCAAGCAGTTCTTC,CASSIVSGTSKQFF
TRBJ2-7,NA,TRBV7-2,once,TGTGCCAGCAGCTTAGCCGCGACAGACTTCTCCTACGAGCAGTACTTC,CASSLAATDFSYEQYF
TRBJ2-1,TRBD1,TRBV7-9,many,TGTGCCAGCAGCTTCCGGGACAGCCTTTACAATGAGCAGTTCTTC,CASSFRDSLYNEQFF
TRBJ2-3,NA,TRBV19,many,TGTGCCAGTAGTATTGTAGCTGCAGATACGCAGTATTTT,CASSIVAADTQYF
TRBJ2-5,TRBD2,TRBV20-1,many,TGCAGTGCTAGTGATGGGAGGGGAGAGACCCAGTACTTC,CSASDGRGETQYF
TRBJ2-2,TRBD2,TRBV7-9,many,TGTGCCAGCAGCCCCCCTAGCGGGACCGGGGAGCTGTTTTTT,CASSPPSGTGELFF
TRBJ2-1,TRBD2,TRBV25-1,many,TGTGCCAGCAGTATTATAGGGACTAGCGATAGGGCTTATGAGCAGTTCTTC,CASSIIGTSDRAYEQFF
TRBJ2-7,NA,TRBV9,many,TGTGCCAGCAGCGTAGCAGGCAGGGAGGAAGAGCAGTACTTC,CASSVAGREEEQYF
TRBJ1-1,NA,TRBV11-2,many,TGTGCCAGCAGCAAGACGCAAGTGGTGAACACTGAAGCTTTCTTT,CASSKTQVVNTEAFF
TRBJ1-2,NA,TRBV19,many,TGTGCCAGTAGCGGTCGACACTACGAGCGTCTGTATGGCTACACCTTC,CASSGRHYERLYGYTF
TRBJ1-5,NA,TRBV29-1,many,TGCAGCGTGATGACAGGCGACAATCAGCCCCAGCATTTT,CSVMTGDNQPQHF
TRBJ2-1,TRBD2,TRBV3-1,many,TGTGCCAGCACCAGAGCGGGAGTTGGTGAGCAGTTCTTC,CASTRAGVGEQFF
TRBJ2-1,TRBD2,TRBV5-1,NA,TGCGCCAGCAGCTTGTCGGCCGGGAGGGCCTTTAATGAGCAGTTCTTC,CASSLSAGRAFNEQFF
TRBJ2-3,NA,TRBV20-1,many,TGCAGTGCTCCCGGTAGGACCAGCACAGATACGCAGTATTTT,CSAPGRTSTDTQYF
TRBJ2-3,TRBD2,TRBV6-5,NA,TGTGCCAGCAGTTACTCGCGACTAGCGGGTAGAGATACGCAGTATTTT,CASSYSRLAGRDTQYF
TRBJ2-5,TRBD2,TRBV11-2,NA,TGTGCCAGCAGTCGGACTAGCGGGAGTGCGGAGACCCAGTACTTC,CASSRTSGSAETQYF
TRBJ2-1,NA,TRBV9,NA,TGTGCCAGCAGCGCCCGGGGGCCCAATGAGCAGTTCTTC,CASSARGPNEQFF
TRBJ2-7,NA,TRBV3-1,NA,TGTGCCAGCAGCCAAGGGTACAAGCAGTACTTC,CASSQGYKQYF
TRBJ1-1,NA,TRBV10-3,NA,TGTGCCATCAGTGAGTCTTCAGTGATGAACACTGAAGCTTTCTTT,CAISESSVMNTEAFF
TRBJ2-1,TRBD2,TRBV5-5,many,TGTGCCAGCAGCTTGGCCCCCTTTACCGGGACTAGCGGATACAATGAGCAGTTCTTC,CASSLAPFTGTSGYNEQFF
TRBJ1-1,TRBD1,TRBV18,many,TGTGCCAGCTCTCCGGACAGGGTATACACTGAAGCTTTCTTT,CASSPDRVYTEAFF
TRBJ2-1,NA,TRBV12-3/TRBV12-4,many,TGTGCCAGCAGTTCTTCCCCGGGGAATGAGCAGTTCTTC,CASSSSPGNEQFF
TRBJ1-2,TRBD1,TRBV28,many,TGTGCCAGCAGCCGACATGGACAGGGGGGCAACTATGGCTACACCTTC,CASSRHGQGGNYGYTF
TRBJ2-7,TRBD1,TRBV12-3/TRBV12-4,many,TGTGCCAGCAGCCGGACAGGGGACTACGAGCAGTACTTC,CASSRTGDYEQYF
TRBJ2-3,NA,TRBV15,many,TGTGCCACCAGCAGAGACTACGTCAACACGCAGTATTTT,CATSRDYVNTQYF
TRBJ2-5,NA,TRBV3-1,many,TGTGCCAGCAGCCAAGTAGTCGGGGAGGAGACCCAGTACTTC,CASSQVVGEETQYF
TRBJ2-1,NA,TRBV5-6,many,TGTGCAAGCGGGTATGGTGAGCAGTTCTTC,CASGYGEQFF
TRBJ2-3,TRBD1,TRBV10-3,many,TGTGCCATCAGTCGGGACAGAGCCACAGATACGCAGTATTTT,CAISRDRATDTQYF
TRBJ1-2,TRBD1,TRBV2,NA,TGTGCCAGCAGGGGGACAGGGGTCGGGTATGGCTACACCTTC,CASRGTGVGYGYTF
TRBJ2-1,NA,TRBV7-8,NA,TGTGCCAGCAGCTCAAATTTTAGAAATGAGCAGTTCTTC,CASSSNFRNEQFF
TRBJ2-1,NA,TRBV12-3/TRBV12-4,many,TGTGCCAGCAGTTTTGGTTACGGGGTTCACAATGAGCAGTTCTTC,CASSFGYGVHNEQFF
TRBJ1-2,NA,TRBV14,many,TGTGCCAGCAGCCACCAGGGACTCTATGGCTACACCTTC,CASSHQGLYGYTF
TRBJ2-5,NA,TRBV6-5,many,TGTGCCAGCAGTTACTCGAATGTAGGGAGCGAGACCCAGTACTTC,CASSYSNVGSETQYF
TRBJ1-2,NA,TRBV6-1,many,TGTGCCAGCAGTGGGTGGCAGATGGTAAACTATGGCTACACCTTC,CASSGWQMVNYGYTF
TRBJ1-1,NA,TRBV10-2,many,TGCGCCAGCATCTTTAGTTTGAACACTGAAGCTTTCTTT,CASIFSLNTEAFF
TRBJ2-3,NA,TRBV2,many,TGTGCCAGCAGTCGGGACGAAAGCACAGATACGCAGTATTTT,CASSRDESTDTQYF
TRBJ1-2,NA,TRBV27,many,TGTGCCAGCGGACCTACCGGCAGCCTATCTAACTATGGCTACACCTTC,CASGPTGSLSNYGYTF
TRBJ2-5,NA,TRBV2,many,TGTGCCAGCAGGTGGGTCCGTATTGAGACCCAGTACTTC,CASRWVRIETQYF
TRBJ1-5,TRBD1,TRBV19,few,TGTGCCAGTAGTATAGTTTACAGGGGAATCAATCAGCCCCAGCATTTT,CASSIVYRGINQPQHF
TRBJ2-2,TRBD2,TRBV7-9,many,TGTGCCAGCAGCCCCGGGACTAGCGGTACCAACACCGGGGAGCTGTTTTTT,CASSPGTSGTNTGELFF
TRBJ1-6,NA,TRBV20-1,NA,TGCAGTGCCAATGCAGGGGATTCACCCCTCCACTTT,CSANAGDSPLHF
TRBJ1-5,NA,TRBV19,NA,TGTGCCAGTAGTATAGAGACAGCCCGCAATCAGCCCCAGCATTTT,CASSIETARNQPQHF
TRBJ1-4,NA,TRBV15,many,TGTGCCACCAGCAGAGGGACAGCAAAATCCCCTAATGAAAAACTGTTTTTT,CATSRGTAKSPNEKLFF
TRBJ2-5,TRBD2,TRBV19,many,TGTGCCAGTAGTACTTGGACTAGCGGGATCGAGACCCAGTACTTC,CASSTWTSGIETQYF
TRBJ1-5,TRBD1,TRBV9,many,TGTGCCAGCAGCGACTCGGGACAGGTTGAACAGCCCCAGCATTTT,CASSDSGQVEQPQHF
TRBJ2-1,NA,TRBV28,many,TGTGCCAGCAGTTTAATCTGGGGAGGGGACAGCTACAATGAGCAGTTCTTC,CASSLIWGGDSYNEQFF
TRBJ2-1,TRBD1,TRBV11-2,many,TGTGCCAGCAGCTACCCCAGGGGGTATAGTAATGAGCAGTTCTTC,CASSYPRGYSNEQFF
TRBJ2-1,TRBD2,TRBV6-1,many,TGTGCCAGCAGTTTACGAGGACTAGCGGGCCACGGTGGGAATGAGCAGTTCTTC,CASSLRGLAGHGGNEQFF
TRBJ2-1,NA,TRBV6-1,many,TGTGCCAGCAGTGAGGTGGGAGATTACGATGAGCAGTTCTTC,CASSEVGDYDEQFF
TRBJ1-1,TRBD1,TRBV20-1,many,TGCAGTGCTAGAGTAGTCAGGGGGCGCAAGGACACTGAAGCTTTCTTT,CSARVVRGRKDTEAFF
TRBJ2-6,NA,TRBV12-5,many,TGTGCTAGTGGTCGATCTTCGGGAGTTGGGGCCAACGTCCTGACTTTC,CASGRSSGVGANVLTF
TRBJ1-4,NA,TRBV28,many,TGTGCCAGCCTACAGGGCTCTAATGAAAAACTGTTTTTT,CASLQGSNEKLFF
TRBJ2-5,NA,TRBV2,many,TGTGCCAGCAGTGAAAACGGACTCCAAGAGACCCAGTACTTC,CASSENGLQETQYF
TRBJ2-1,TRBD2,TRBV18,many,TGTGCCAGCTCACCACGCGGAGGGCGCGGGAGCTCCTACAATGAGCAGTTCTTC,CASSPRGGRGSSYNEQFF
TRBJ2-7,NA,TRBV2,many,TGTGCCAGCAGAGAGACTGTAACCTACGAGCAGTACTTC,CASRETVTYEQYF
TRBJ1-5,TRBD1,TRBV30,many,TGTGCCTGGAGGATAGCGGGGACAGGAGGAGCTCAGCCCCAGCATTTT,CAWRIAGTGGAQPQHF
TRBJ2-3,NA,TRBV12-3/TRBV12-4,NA,TGTGCCAGCACCAGAAGGGGGGGAAACACAGATACGCAGTATTTT,CASTRRGGNTDTQYF
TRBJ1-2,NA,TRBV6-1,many,TGTGCCAGCAGACATCCGAGTTTCCTTCAATTACGCCGGAGCGACTCACACTATGGCTACACCTTC,CASRHPSFLQLRRSDSHYGYTF
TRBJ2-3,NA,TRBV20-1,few,TGCAGTGCTAGAGATCTTTCGGCGGGGGCGCATACCACTAGCACAGATACGCAGTATTTT,CSARDLSAGAHTTSTDTQYF
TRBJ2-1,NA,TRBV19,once,TGTGCCAGTAGTAAAGGGCAACACAATGAGCAGTTCTTC,CASSKGQHNEQFF